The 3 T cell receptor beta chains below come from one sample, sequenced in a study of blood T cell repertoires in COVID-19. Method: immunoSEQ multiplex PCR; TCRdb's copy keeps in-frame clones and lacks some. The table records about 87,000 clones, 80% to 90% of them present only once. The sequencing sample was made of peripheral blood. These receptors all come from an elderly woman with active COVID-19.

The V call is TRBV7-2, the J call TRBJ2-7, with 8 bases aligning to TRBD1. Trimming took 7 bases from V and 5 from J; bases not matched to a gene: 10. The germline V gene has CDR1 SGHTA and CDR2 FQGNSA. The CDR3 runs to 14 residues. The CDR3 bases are TGTGCCAGCACTCCGGACAGGGTTTCCGACGAGCAGTACTTC. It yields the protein CASTPDRVSDEQYF. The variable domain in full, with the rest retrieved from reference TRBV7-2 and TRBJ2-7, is GAGVSQSPSNKVTEKGKDVELRCDPISGHTALYWYRQSLGQGLEFLIYFQGNSAPDKSGLPSDRFSAERTGGSVSTLTIQRTQQEDSAVYLCASTPDRVSDEQYFGPGTRLTVT.

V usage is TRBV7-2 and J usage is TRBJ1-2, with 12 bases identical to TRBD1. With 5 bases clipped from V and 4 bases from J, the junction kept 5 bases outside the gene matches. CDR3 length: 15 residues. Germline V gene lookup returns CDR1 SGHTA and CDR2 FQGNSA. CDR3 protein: CASSPGTGGSYGYTF. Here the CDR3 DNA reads TGTGCCAGCAGCCCGGGGACAGGGGGCAGCTATGGCTACACCTTC.

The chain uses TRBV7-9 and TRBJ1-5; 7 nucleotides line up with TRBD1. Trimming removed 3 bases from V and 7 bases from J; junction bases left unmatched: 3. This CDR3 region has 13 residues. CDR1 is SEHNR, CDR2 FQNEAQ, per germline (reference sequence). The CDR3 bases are TGTGCCAGCAGCTTGGGACAGTACCAGCCCCAGCATTTT. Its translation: CASSLGQYQPQHF.